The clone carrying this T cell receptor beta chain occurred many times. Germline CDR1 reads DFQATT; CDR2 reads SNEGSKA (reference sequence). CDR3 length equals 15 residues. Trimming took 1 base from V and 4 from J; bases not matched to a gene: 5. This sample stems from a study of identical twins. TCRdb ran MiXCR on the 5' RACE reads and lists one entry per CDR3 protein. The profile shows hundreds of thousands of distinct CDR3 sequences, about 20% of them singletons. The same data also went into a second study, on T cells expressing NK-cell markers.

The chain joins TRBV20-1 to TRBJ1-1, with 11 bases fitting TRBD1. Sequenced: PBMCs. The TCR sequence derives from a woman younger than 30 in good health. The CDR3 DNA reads TGCAGTGCTAGAGTTTCCGGGACAGGGGGCACTGAAGCTTTCTTT. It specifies CSARVSGTGGTEAFF.